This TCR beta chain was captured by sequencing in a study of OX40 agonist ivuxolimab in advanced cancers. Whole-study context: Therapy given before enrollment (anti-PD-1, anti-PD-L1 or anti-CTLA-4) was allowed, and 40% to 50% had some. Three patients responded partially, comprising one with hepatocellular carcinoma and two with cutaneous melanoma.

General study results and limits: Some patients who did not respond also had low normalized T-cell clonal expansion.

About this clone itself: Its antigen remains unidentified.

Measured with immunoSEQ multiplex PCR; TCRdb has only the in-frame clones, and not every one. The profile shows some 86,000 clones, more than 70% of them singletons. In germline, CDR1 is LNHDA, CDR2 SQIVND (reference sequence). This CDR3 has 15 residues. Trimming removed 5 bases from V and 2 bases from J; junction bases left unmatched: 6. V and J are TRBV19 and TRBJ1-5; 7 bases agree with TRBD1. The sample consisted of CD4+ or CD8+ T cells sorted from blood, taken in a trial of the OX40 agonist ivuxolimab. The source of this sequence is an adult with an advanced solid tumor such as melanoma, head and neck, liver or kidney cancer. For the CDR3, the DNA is TGTGCCAGTAGTCCTCCCGGGACAGGCAATCAGCCCCAGCATTTT. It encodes CASSPPGTGNQPQHF.